This T cell receptor beta chain was sequenced for a study of patients and donors after allogeneic stem cell transplantation. This clonotype appeared a few times. Each CDR3 protein gets one entry after TCRdb re-called the RT-PCR reads with MiXCR. Here the sample spans 150,000 or so distinct CDR3 sequences, 20% to 25% being singletons. Sequencing input: blood, either unsorted or a sorted T cell fraction (not recorded which). This clonotype originated in a human donor who was either an allogeneic HSCT recipient or a stem cell or donor lymphocyte infusion donor (not recorded which). It is not recorded whose cells these are; they may come from a transplant donor.

The CDR3 DNA reads as TGCAGTGCGTTAGCGGGGGAGCCTACTAGCACAGATACGCAGTATTTT. The encoded protein is CSALAGEPTSTDTQYF. This chain uses TRBV20-1 with TRBJ2-3, with 9 bases identical to TRBD2. The length of the CDR3 is 16 residues. V gave up 6 bases and J gave up 0 bases; unmatched junction bases: 10. The germline V gene encodes CDR1 DFQATT and CDR2 SNEGSKA (reference sequence).